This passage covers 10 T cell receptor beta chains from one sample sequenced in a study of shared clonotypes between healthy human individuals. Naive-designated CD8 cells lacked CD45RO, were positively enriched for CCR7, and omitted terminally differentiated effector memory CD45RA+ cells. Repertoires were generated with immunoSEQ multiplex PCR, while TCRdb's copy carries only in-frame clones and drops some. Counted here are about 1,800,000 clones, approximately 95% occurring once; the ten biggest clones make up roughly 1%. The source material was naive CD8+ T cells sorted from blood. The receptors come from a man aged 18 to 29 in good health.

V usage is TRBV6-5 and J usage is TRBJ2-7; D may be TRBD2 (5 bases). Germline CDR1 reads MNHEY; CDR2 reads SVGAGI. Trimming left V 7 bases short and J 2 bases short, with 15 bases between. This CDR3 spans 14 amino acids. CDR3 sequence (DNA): TGTGCCAGCATGCCCGGTGGAGCGGCCTACGAGCAGTACTTC. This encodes CASMPGGAAYEQYF.

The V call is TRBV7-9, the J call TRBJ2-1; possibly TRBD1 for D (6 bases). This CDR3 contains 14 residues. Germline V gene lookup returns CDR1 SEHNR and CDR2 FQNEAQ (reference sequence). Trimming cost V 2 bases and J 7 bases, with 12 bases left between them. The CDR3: CASSLQQGGNEQFF. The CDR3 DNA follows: TGTGCCAGCAGCTTACAACAGGGCGGGAATGAGCAGTTCTTC.

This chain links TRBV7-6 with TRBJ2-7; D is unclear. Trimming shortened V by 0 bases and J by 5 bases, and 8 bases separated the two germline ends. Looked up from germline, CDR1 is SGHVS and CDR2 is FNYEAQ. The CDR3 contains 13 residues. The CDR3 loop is CASSLAGWDEQYF. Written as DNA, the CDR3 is TGTGCCAGCAGCTTAGCGGGGTGGGACGAGCAGTACTTC.

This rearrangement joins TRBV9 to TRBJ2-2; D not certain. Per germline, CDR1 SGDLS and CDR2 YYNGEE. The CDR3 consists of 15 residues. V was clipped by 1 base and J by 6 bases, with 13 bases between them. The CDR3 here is CASSVSSGFAGELFF. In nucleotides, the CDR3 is TGTGCCAGCAGCGTATCTAGTGGGTTTGCCGGGGAGCTGTTTTTT. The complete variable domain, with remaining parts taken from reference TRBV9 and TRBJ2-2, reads DSGVTQTPKHLITATGQRVTLRCSPRSGDLSVYWYQQSLDQGLQFLIQYYNGEERAKGNILERFSAQQFPDLHSELNLSSLELGDSALYFCASSVSSGFAGELFFGEGSRLTVL.

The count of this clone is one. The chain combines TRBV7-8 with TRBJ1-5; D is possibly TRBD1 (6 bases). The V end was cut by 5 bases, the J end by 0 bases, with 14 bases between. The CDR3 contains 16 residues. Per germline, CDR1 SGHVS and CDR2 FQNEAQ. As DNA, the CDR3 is TGTGCCAGCAGCCCCATGGGGGCCGATAGCAATCAGCCCCAGCATTTT. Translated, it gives CASSPMGADSNQPQHF.

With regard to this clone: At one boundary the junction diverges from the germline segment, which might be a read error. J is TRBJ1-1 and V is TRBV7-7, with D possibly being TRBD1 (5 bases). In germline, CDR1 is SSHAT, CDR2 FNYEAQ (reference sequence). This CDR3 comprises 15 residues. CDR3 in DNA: TGTGCTAGCAGCGAGAAGGACAAATTGAACACTGAAGCTTTCTTT. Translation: CASSEKDKLNTEAFF. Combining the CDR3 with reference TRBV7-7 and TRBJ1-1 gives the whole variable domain GAGVSQSPRYKVTKRGQDVTLRCDPISSHATLYWYQQALGQGPEFLTYFNYEAQPDKSGLPSDRFSAERPEGSISTLTIQRTEQRDSAMYRCASSEKDKLNTEAFFGQGTRLTVV.

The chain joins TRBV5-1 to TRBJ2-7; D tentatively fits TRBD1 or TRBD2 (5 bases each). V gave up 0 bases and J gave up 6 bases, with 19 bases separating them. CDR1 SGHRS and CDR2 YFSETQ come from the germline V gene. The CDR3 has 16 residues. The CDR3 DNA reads TGCGCCAGCAGCTTGGTTCTGGGGACCACCCCGTTCGAGCAGTACTTC. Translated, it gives CASSLVLGTTPFEQYF.

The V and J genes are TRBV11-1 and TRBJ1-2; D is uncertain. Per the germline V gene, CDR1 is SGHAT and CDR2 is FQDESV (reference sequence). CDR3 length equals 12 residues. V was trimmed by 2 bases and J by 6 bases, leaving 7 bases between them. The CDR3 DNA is TGTGCCAGCAGCTTAATGGGTAATGGCTACACCTTC. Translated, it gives CASSLMGNGYTF.

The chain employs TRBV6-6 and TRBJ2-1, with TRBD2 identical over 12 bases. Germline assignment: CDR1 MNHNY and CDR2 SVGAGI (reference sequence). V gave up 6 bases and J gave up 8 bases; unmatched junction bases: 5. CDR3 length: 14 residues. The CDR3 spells CASRLAGGIDEQFF. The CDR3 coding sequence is TGTGCCAGCAGACTAGCGGGAGGTATCGATGAGCAGTTCTTC.

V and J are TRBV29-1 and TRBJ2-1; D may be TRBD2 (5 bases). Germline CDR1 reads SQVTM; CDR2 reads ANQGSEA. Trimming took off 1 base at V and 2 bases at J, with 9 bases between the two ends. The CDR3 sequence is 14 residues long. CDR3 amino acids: CSVEVEGPYNEQFF. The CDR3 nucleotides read TGCAGCGTTGAAGTTGAGGGCCCCTACAATGAGCAGTTCTTC.